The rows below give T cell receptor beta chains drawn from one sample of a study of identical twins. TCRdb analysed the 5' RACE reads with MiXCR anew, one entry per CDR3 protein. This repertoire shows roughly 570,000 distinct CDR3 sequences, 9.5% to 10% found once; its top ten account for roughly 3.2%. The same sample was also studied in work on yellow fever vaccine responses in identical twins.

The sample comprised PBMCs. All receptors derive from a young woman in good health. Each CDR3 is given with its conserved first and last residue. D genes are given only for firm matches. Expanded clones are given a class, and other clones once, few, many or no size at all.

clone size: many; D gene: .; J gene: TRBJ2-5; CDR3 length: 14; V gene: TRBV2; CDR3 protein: CASSRKGWQETQYF; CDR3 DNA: TGTGCCAGCAGTCGGAAGGGGTGGCAAGAGACCCAGTACTTC
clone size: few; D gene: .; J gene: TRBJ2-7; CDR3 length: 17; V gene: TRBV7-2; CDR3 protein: CASSLSSAGTQAYEQYF; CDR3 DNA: TGTGCCAGCAGCTTGAGTTCCGCCGGGACGCAAGCCTACGAGCAGTACTTC
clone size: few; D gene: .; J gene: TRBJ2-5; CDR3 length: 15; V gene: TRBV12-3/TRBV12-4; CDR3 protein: CASSRDTSSKETQYF; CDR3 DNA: TGTGCCAGCAGTAGAGATACTAGCAGTAAGGAGACCCAGTACTTC
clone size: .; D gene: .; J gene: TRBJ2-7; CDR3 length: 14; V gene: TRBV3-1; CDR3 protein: CASSRTGPPDEQYF; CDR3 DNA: TGTGCCAGCAGTCGAACCGGGCCCCCGGACGAGCAGTACTTC
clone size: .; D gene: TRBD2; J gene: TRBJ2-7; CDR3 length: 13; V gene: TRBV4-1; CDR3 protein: CASSPGGYYEQYF; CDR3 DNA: TGCGCCAGCAGCCCGGGAGGATACTACGAGCAGTACTTC
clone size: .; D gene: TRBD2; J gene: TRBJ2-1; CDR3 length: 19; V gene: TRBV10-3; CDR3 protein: CAIRIATSGRNSPYNEQFF; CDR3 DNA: TGTGCCATCAGGATAGCGACTAGCGGGAGGAATTCCCCCTACAATGAGCAGTTCTTC
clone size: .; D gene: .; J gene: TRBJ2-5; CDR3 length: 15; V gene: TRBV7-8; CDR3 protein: CASTPDGGVGETQYF; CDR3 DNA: TGTGCCAGCACCCCGGACGGCGGAGTTGGAGAGACCCAGTACTTC
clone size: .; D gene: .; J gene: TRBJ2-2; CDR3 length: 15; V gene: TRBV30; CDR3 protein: CAWSVRVAGTGELFF; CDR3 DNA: TGTGCCTGGAGTGTAAGGGTCGCCGGCACCGGGGAGCTGTTTTTT
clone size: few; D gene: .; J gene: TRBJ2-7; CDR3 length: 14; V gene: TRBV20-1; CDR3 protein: CSARSRALGDEQYF; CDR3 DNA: TGCAGTGCTAGATCCCGCGCCCTCGGGGACGAGCAGTACTTC
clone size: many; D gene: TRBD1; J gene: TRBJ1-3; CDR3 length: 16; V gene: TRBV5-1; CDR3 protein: CASSPGTAISGNTIYF; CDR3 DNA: TGCGCCAGCAGCCCTGGGACAGCGATCTCTGGAAACACCATATATTTT
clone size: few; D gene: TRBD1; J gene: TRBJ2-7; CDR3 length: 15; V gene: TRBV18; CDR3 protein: CASSPNAQGAREQYF; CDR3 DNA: TGTGCCAGCTCACCAAACGCCCAGGGGGCACGGGAGCAGTACTTC
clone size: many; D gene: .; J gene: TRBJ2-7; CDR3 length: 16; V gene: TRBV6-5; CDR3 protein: CASSYGKPRDLGEQYF; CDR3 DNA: TGTGCCAGCAGTTACGGGAAACCTAGGGATTTGGGTGAGCAGTACTTC
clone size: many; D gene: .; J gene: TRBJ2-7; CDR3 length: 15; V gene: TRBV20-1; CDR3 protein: CSARDSAGSSYEQYF; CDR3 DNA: TGCAGTGCTAGAGATTCGGCAGGTAGCTCCTACGAGCAGTACTTC
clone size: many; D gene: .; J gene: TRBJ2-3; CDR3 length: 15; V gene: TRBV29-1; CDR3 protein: CSVELGDKVGDTQYF; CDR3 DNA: TGCAGCGTTGAACTGGGGGACAAGGTCGGAGATACGCAGTATTTT
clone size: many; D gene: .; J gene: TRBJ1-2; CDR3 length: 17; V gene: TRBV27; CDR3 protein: CASSPNIPRESGSGYTF; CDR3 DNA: TGTGCCAGCAGTCCAAACATCCCCCGGGAATCCGGGAGTGGCTACACCTTC
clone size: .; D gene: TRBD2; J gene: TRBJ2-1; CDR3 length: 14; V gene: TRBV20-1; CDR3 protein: CSARSSGTQGEQFF; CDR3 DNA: TGCAGTGCTAGAAGTAGCGGGACCCAAGGGGAGCAGTTCTTC
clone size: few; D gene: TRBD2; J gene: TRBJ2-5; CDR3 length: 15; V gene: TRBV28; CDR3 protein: CASSGWSSGSGTQYF; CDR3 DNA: TGTGCCAGCAGCGGTTGGTCTAGCGGGAGCGGGACCCAGTACTTC
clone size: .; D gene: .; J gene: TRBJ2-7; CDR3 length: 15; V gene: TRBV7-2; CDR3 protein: CASSLGFEGPYEQYF; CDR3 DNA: TGTGCCAGCAGCTTAGGTTTTGAGGGCCCCTACGAGCAGTACTTC
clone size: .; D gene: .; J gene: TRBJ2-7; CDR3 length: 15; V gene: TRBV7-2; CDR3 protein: CASRPEAGRGNEQYF; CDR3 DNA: TGTGCCAGCAGGCCGGAGGCGGGGAGAGGAAACGAGCAGTACTTC
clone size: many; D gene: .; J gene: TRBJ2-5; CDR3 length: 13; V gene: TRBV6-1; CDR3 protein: CASKVKGLETQYF; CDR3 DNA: TGTGCCAGCAAAGTGAAGGGATTAGAGACCCAGTACTTC